The subject of this entry is one T cell receptor beta chain. The sample comes from a study of cytomegalovirus exposure and HLA in healthy donors. The V gene's germline CDR1 is SGHRS and CDR2 YFSETQ. The length of the CDR3 is 19 residues. With V trimmed by 4 bases and J by 0 bases, 9 bases remained unmatched. Data came from immunoSEQ multiplex PCR; TCRdb stores just in-frame clones and leaves some out. The sample lists approximately 160,000 clones, 75% to 95% occurring once. Sequenced sample: PBMCs. The chain is built from TRBV5-1 and TRBJ2-3; 15 bases fit TRBD2. This clonotype was sampled from a young woman in good health and CMV-seropositive. The CDR3 protein is CASSGGLAGGTPSTDTQYF. The CDR3 region has the DNA TGCGCCAGCAGCGGGGGACTAGCGGGAGGCACTCCTAGCACAGATACGCAGTATTTT.